The 18 T cell receptor beta chains reported below all come from one sample, sequenced in a study of blood T cell repertoires in COVID-19. The table came from immunoSEQ multiplex PCR; TCRdb's copy has only in-frame clones and leaves some out. The table includes around 170,000 clones, approximately 86% detected once. The specimen sequenced was peripheral blood. The receptor source for this set is a middle-aged man with active or convalescent COVID-19.

This sequence joins TRBV28 and TRBJ1-2, with a possible D match to TRBD1 (5 bases). CDR3 length: 12 amino acids. V was cut by 2 bases and J by 7 bases, with 8 bases left in between. CDR1 is MDHEN, CDR2 SYDVKM, per germline. The CDR3 nucleotides are TGTGCCAGCAGTTTAAGGGGATCTGGCTACACCTTC. It codes for CASSLRGSGYTF.

The rearrangement joins TRBV4-2 to TRBJ2-2, with 10 bases aligning to TRBD2. The CDR3 extends over 19 amino acids. The V and J ends lost 2 bases and 0 bases, in that order; junction bases with no gene match: 9. Germline V CDR1 and CDR2: LGHNA, YNFKEQ. The CDR3 DNA reads as TGTGCCAGCAGCCAATCCCCCGTAGCGGGGGGATCGAACACCGGGGAGCTGTTTTTT. It is translated as CASSQSPVAGGSNTGELFF.

The chain links TRBV5-1 to TRBJ1-2; 7 nucleotides agree with TRBD1. V lost 4 bases, J lost 4 bases, and 7 bases stayed unmatched. CDR1 and CDR2 from the germline V gene are SGHRS and YFSETQ. The CDR3 has 14 amino acids. The CDR3 sequence: CASSQTGVSYGYTF. Here the CDR3 DNA reads TGCGCCAGCAGCCAAACAGGGGTGAGCTATGGCTACACCTTC. The complete variable domain, with remaining parts taken from reference TRBV5-1 and TRBJ1-2, reads KAGVTQTPRYLIKTRGQQVTLSCSPISGHRSVSWYQQTPGQGLQFLFEYFSETQRNKGNFPGRFSGRQFSNSRSEMNVSTLELGDSALYLCASSQTGVSYGYTFGSGTRLTVV.

This chain links TRBV10-3 with TRBJ1-6; 7 nucleotides agree with TRBD1. The junction had 8 bases not matched to a gene; V was cut back by 5 bases and J by 10 bases. The CDR3 consists of 14 residues. Germline V lookup: CDR1 ENHRY, CDR2 SYGVKD. CDR3 DNA: TGTGCCATCAGTCTCGACAGGGCAGGCTCACCCCTCCACTTT. Encoded protein: CAISLDRAGSPLHF.

The chain employs TRBV5-1 and TRBJ2-3, with 8 bases matching TRBD1. Germline CDR1 and CDR2: SGHRS and YFSETQ. The V gene end was trimmed by 6 bases and the J gene end by 1 base; junction bases not matched to a gene: 7. The CDR3 spans 15 residues. The CDR3 protein is CASTPTGDGTDTQYF. CDR3 DNA: TGCGCCAGCACCCCGACAGGGGATGGCACAGATACGCAGTATTTT.

The rearrangement links TRBV6-5 to TRBJ2-1, with 11 bases matching TRBD1. Germline trimming cut 7 bases from V and 5 bases from J; bases unmatched to any gene: 4. Germline V gene data show CDR1 as MNHEY and CDR2 as SVGAGI. This CDR3 spans 14 amino acids. CDR3 region: CASTRDRGNNEQFF. The CDR3 nucleotides are TGTGCCAGCACCAGGGACAGGGGGAACAATGAGCAGTTCTTC.

V and J are TRBV5-1 and TRBJ2-5, with a weak D call TRBD1 (5 bases). V was trimmed by 4 bases and J by 9 bases, leaving 16 bases between them. The CDR3 contains 13 residues. CDR1 and CDR2 from the germline V gene are SGHRS and YFSETQ. The CDR3 region is CASSPDSGWSQYF. CDR3 DNA: TGCGCCAGCAGCCCAGACAGTGGGTGGTCCCAGTACTTC.

With respect to this clone: This sample includes further DNA sequences coding for the same CDR3. The V and J genes are TRBV6-5 and TRBJ1-1, with D tentatively TRBD1 (5 bases). Germline V gene lookup returns CDR1 MNHEY and CDR2 SVGAGI. Trimming took off 3 bases at V and 1 base at J, with 9 bases between the two ends. The CDR3 sequence is 14 residues long. The CDR3 region has the DNA TGTGCCAGCAGTTATGGGCAGGGGAACACTGAAGCTTTCTTT. Amino acid sequence: CASSYGQGNTEAFF.

This clone came up once. The CDR3 sequence is CASSLRPPRGGGTGELFF. The CDR3 nucleotides read TGTGCCAGCAGCTTACGCCCACCGCGGGGCGGGGGTACCGGGGAGCTGTTTTTT. The chain has TRBV7-2 and TRBJ2-2; 7 nucleotides match TRBD2. There are 18 residues in the CDR3. Germline CDR1 reads SGHTA; CDR2 reads FQGNSA. V shed 2 bases, J shed 5 bases, and the junction held 14 bases outside the gene matches.

The J gene is TRBJ2-6, the V gene TRBV5-1, with 9 bases lining up with TRBD2. CDR3 length: 18 residues. Trimming cost V 0 bases and J 3 bases; bases outside gene matches: 7. Germline assignment: CDR1 SGHRS and CDR2 YFSETQ. The CDR3 DNA follows: TGCGCCAGCAGCTTGGATGGCGGGGGGGCCGGTGGGGCCAACGTCCTGACTTTC. This encodes CASSLDGGGAGGANVLTF.

This chain uses TRBV10-3 with TRBJ2-3; weak D call: TRBD2 (5 bases). Germline V gene sequence: CDR1 ENHRY, CDR2 SYGVKD. This CDR3 contains 14 residues. V shed 7 bases and J shed 5 bases, with 16 bases lying between them. The DNA for the CDR3 is TGTGCCATCACCGAGGAACGGGCGGGAGATACGCAGTATTTT. Amino acid sequence: CAITEERAGDTQYF.

V gene TRBV30 combines with J gene TRBJ1-4, with TRBD1 identical over 8 bases. CDR1 is GTSNPN and CDR2 is SVGIG in the germline V gene (reference sequence). The CDR3 sequence is 16 residues long. With V trimmed by 0 bases and J by 7 bases, 10 bases remained unmatched. CDR3 bases: TGTGCCTGGAGTGTAGGGTTTCAGGGGGCAGGTGAAAAACTGTTTTTT. This encodes CAWSVGFQGAGEKLFF.

The chain carries TRBV6-6 and TRBJ2-5; the D gene is possibly TRBD2 (6 bases). CDR1 and CDR2 (germline): MNHNY, SVGAGI (reference sequence). This CDR3 has 11 amino acids. CDR3 protein: CVAGRGETQYF. As DNA, the CDR3 is TGTGTCGCGGGACGGGGAGAGACCCAGTACTTC.

CDR3 DNA sequence: TGTGCCAGCAGCTTAGGAGGCCAGGGTTCAGCCATTGAAGCTTTCTTT. It yields the protein CASSLGGQGSAIEAFF. The genes are TRBV7-6 and TRBJ1-1, with D maybe TRBD1 (5 bases). The germline V and J ends were trimmed by 1 base and 7 bases, with 19 bases remaining between them. The CDR3 runs 16 residues. CDR1 and CDR2 from the germline V gene are SGHVS and FNYEAQ.

The chain employs TRBV5-1 and TRBJ2-1, with 10 bases fitting TRBD1. Germline assignment: CDR1 SGHRS and CDR2 YFSETQ. V lost 0 bases and J lost 8; bases outside the gene matches: 2. This CDR3 comprises 14 residues. CDR3 sequence: CASSLAGTGDEQFF. The CDR3 nucleotides are TGCGCCAGCAGCTTGGCAGGGACAGGGGATGAGCAGTTCTTC.

The V and J genes are TRBV29-1 and TRBJ2-7; 8 bases agree with TRBD1. V dropped 5 bases and J dropped 6; count of bases not matched to a gene: 9. Germline assignment: CDR1 SQVTM and CDR2 ANQGSEA. The CDR3 is 13 residues long. For the CDR3, the DNA is TGCAGCGTTCAAGGACAGGGCCAAGGCGAGCAGTACTTC. Translating gives CSVQGQGQGEQYF.

This chain uses TRBV18 with TRBJ2-7, with 7 bases that match TRBD1. CDR3 size: 15 residues. CDR1 is KGHSH, CDR2 LQKENI, per germline. J lost 2 bases, V lost 2 bases, and 6 bases had no gene match. CDR3 sequence: CASSPAQGLTYEQYF. The DNA for the CDR3 is TGTGCCAGCTCACCAGCACAGGGGCTAACCTACGAGCAGTACTTC. Full variable domain (missing parts from reference TRBV18 and TRBJ2-7): NAGVMQNPRHLVRRRGQEARLRCSPMKGHSHVYWYRQLPEEGLKFMVYLQKENIIDESGMPKERFSAEFPKEGPSILRIQQVVRGDSAAYFCASSPAQGLTYEQYFGPGTRLTVT.

This chain connects TRBV3-1 (or the pseudogene TRBV3-2) to TRBJ2-7; tentative D call: TRBD2 (6 bases). The CDR3 length is 13 residues. Germline V gene data show CDR1 as LGHDT and CDR2 as YNNKEL (reference sequence). Trimming took 1 base from V and 7 from J, leaving 11 bases between them. CDR3 residues: CASSQGLRGEQYF. The CDR3 DNA follows: TGTGCCAGCAGCCAAGGGCTCCGGGGGGAGCAGTACTTC.